This T cell receptor beta chain was retrieved from a study of T-cell reconstitution after alpha-beta-depleted transplantation in children. General study results and limits: One year post-transplant, T-cell counts and diversity were largely derived from T cells produced anew. The study reportedly traced alpha-beta T cells about two months after transplant to several hundred expanded graft clones.

Preparation of the TCRbeta library used unique molecular identifiers. TCRdb used MiXCR to reprocess the PCR reads, holding one entry per CDR3 protein. The sample contains fewer than 1 million distinct CDR3 sequences, 15% to 20% of which appear only once. This clonotype was observed a handful of times. Its antigen is still unknown. The TCR sequence derives from a male patient aged 10 to 17 who had a stem cell transplant for acute lymphoblastic leukemia, so the T cells may come from the graft donor. Specimen: PBMCs, mostly from graft donor cells, collected 360 days after TCRalphabeta/CD19-depleted stem cell transplant.

Written as DNA, the CDR3 is TGTGCCACCAGCAAGGGGTGGGCTGAAGCTTTCTTT. It encodes CATSKGWAEAFF. The J gene is TRBJ1-1, the V gene TRBV15; maybe TRBD1 (5 bases). The CDR3 spans 12 residues. Germline V gives CDR1 LNHNV, CDR2 YYDKDF (reference sequence). Trimming removed 4 bases at V and 6 bases at J, with 9 bases between.